This TCR beta chain was sequenced during a study of cytomegalovirus exposure and HLA in healthy donors. For the study at large: Of all 380 or so donors who were genotyped, roughly 81% belonged to the Caucasian-associated ancestry cluster. General observations from the study: Within an earlier analysis, most TCR beta V segments proved productive either about 87% or about 30% of the time.

PCR involved 60 Vbeta and 13 Jbeta primers. Clones were read by immunoSEQ multiplex PCR, and TCRdb kept only the in-frame ones, dropping some. The data contain 150,000 to 250,000 clones, 79% of them singletons. Germline V gene lookup returns CDR1 SGHVS and CDR2 FNYEAQ. The CDR3 has 16 amino acids. The V gene lost 2 bases and the J gene lost 5 bases, with 16 bases spanning the gap. This clone was counted only a few times. Its specificity is unknown. The sequenced material came from PBMCs. The chain has TRBV7-6 and TRBJ2-1; tentatively, D is TRBD1 (6 bases). This receptor was obtained from a woman aged 30 to 39 in good health and CMV-seropositive. The CDR3 DNA reads TGTGCCAGCAGCTTACCAGGACAGATCGGGGACAATGAGCAGTTCTTC. Amino acid sequence: CASSLPGQIGDNEQFF.